The rows below give T cell receptor beta chains drawn from one sample of a study of glioma-infiltrating T cells after dendritic cell vaccination. Sequenced by immunoSEQ multiplex PCR; TCRdb stores in-frame clones only, minus some. The repertoire has 65,000 to 80,000 clones, 65% to 90% of them found once; the top ten carry 7% to 9%. The sample here was blood, taken before dendritic cell vaccination. The receptor source for this set is a human donor with glioblastoma. The CDR3 runs from the conserved cysteine through the conserved F or W. Each record gives: D gene, J gene, CDR3 length, V gene, clone size, CDR3 DNA, CDR3 protein. A D gene is named only where the DNA matches it firmly. Clone size, where shown, is once, few, many, or a class for clones that have expanded.

D: NA
J: TRBJ1-6
length: 14
V: TRBV6-5
size: NA
DNA: TGTGCCAGCAGGTGGTCGAGCGGGAGTTCACCCCTCCACTTT
CDR3: CASRWSSGSSPLHF

D: NA
J: TRBJ2-6
length: 15
V: TRBV15
size: NA
DNA: TGTGCCACCAGTCCGGAGGGACCTGGGGCCAACGTCCTGACTTTC
CDR3: CATSPEGPGANVLTF

D: TRBD1
J: TRBJ2-7
length: 12
V: TRBV2
size: NA
DNA: TGTGCCACCAGGGGACAGGGTCGCGAGCAGTACTTC
CDR3: CATRGQGREQYF

D: NA
J: TRBJ1-1
length: 14
V: TRBV6-1
size: NA
DNA: TGTGCCAGCAGTTCCCAATACCCCGGGACTGAAGCTTTCTTT
CDR3: CASSSQYPGTEAFF

D: TRBD1
J: TRBJ1-1
length: 15
V: TRBV5-1
size: NA
DNA: TGCGCCAGCAGCTTGGCAGGACAGGGTGTCTCTGAAGCTTTCTTT
CDR3: CASSLAGQGVSEAFF

D: TRBD1
J: TRBJ1-5
length: 17
V: TRBV6-1
size: NA
DNA: TGTGCCAGCAGTGAAGAAGCATTGGGGACAGGGAAACAGCCCCAGCATTTT
CDR3: CASSEEALGTGKQPQHF

D: TRBD1
J: TRBJ1-2
length: 16
V: TRBV7-8
size: NA
DNA: TGTGCCAGCAGCTTAAGGGACAGGGTAAAAGACTATGGCTACACCTTC
CDR3: CASSLRDRVKDYGYTF

D: TRBD1
J: TRBJ2-1
length: 13
V: TRBV9
size: NA
DNA: TGTGCCAGCAGCGGAGACAGGGACAGCGAGCAGTTCTTC
CDR3: CASSGDRDSEQFF

D: TRBD2
J: TRBJ2-1
length: 16
V: TRBV27
size: NA
DNA: TGTGCCAGCAGTTTATACGGCGGGGGGGCCTGGGATGAGCAGTTCTTC
CDR3: CASSLYGGGAWDEQFF

D: NA
J: TRBJ1-1
length: 14
V: TRBV11-3
size: NA
DNA: TGTGCCAGCAGCCGGGACCCAGGGGACACTGAAGCTTTCTTT
CDR3: CASSRDPGDTEAFF

D: TRBD2
J: TRBJ2-1
length: 16
V: TRBV27
size: NA
DNA: TGTGCCAGCAGTCCCCGAAGGAGCGGGGGGCTGGATGAGCAGTTCTTC
CDR3: CASSPRRSGGLDEQFF

D: TRBD1
J: TRBJ2-7
length: 15
V: TRBV6-5
size: NA
DNA: TGTGCCAGCACCCTTTCGGACCCAGGGGGCTACGAGCAGTACTTC
CDR3: CASTLSDPGGYEQYF

D: TRBD2
J: TRBJ2-2
length: 15
V: TRBV18
size: NA
DNA: TGTGCCAGCTTACTAACTAGCGGCAACACCGGGGAGCTGTTTTTT
CDR3: CASLLTSGNTGELFF

D: TRBD2
J: TRBJ2-3
length: 12
V: TRBV9
size: NA
DNA: TGTGCCAGCAGCGTTAGCGGGGATACGCAGTATTTT
CDR3: CASSVSGDTQYF

D: TRBD1
J: TRBJ2-3
length: 14
V: TRBV6-5
size: once
DNA: TGTGCCAGCAGTCTGGGACAGCCCACAGATACGCAGTATTTT
CDR3: CASSLGQPTDTQYF

D: TRBD2
J: TRBJ2-5
length: 15
V: TRBV19
size: NA
DNA: TGTGCCAGTAGTATGCAGCGGGGGGGGATGGAGACCCAGTACTTC
CDR3: CASSMQRGGMETQYF

D: NA
J: TRBJ1-1
length: 15
V: TRBV2
size: NA
DNA: TGTGCCAGCAGAGGGACGGAGGGGTTGAACACTGAAGCTTTCTTT
CDR3: CASRGTEGLNTEAFF

D: TRBD1
J: TRBJ2-5
length: 14
V: TRBV7-7
size: NA
DNA: TGTGCCAGCAGCAGGACAGGGGGCCAAGAGACCCAGTACTTC
CDR3: CASSRTGGQETQYF

D: TRBD1
J: TRBJ2-5
length: 14
V: TRBV6-1
size: NA
DNA: TGTGCCAGCAGTGATCTGACAGGGGTTGAGACCCAGTACTTC
CDR3: CASSDLTGVETQYF

D: NA
J: TRBJ2-3
length: 13
V: TRBV14
size: NA
DNA: TGTGCCAGCAGCTTTCAGGCCCCAGATACGCAGTATTTT
CDR3: CASSFQAPDTQYF

D: NA
J: TRBJ2-1
length: 14
V: TRBV6-5
size: NA
DNA: TGTGCCACCCGAACTCCTACTAGCTACAATGAGCAGTTCTTC
CDR3: CATRTPTSYNEQFF

D: TRBD1
J: TRBJ1-2
length: 14
V: TRBV7-2
size: NA
DNA: TGTGCCAGCAGCTTGGGTGTAGGGGGCTTTGGCTACACCTTC
CDR3: CASSLGVGGFGYTF

D: NA
J: TRBJ1-5
length: 16
V: TRBV5-5
size: NA
DNA: TGTGCCAGCAGCCGCGGGATCCCGGGAAGCAATCAGCCCCAGCATTTT
CDR3: CASSRGIPGSNQPQHF

D: TRBD1
J: TRBJ1-4
length: 16
V: TRBV7-2
size: NA
DNA: TGTGCCAGCAGCTCAGAACAGGGGACAACTAATGAAAAACTGTTTTTT
CDR3: CASSSEQGTTNEKLFF

D: TRBD1
J: TRBJ1-5
length: 16
V: TRBV6-1
size: NA
DNA: TGTGCCAGCAGTGAACAGGGACAGGGGGGAAGTCAGCCCCAGCATTTT
CDR3: CASSEQGQGGSQPQHF

D: NA
J: TRBJ1-2
length: 14
V: TRBV7-3
size: NA
DNA: TGTGCCAGCAGCTTAACCCCACAGGGTGATGGCTACACCTTC
CDR3: CASSLTPQGDGYTF

D: NA
J: TRBJ1-4
length: 16
V: TRBV5-4
size: NA
DNA: TGTGCCAGCAGCTTGGGGCAACCTGCAACTAATGAAAAACTGTTTTTT
CDR3: CASSLGQPATNEKLFF

D: TRBD2
J: TRBJ2-7
length: 17
V: TRBV19
size: NA
DNA: TGTGCCAGTAGTATAGTTTCGGTAGCGGGGGACTCCTACGAGCAGTACTTC
CDR3: CASSIVSVAGDSYEQYF

D: TRBD1
J: TRBJ2-6
length: 17
V: TRBV18
size: NA
DNA: TGTGCCAGCTCACCACGACAGGGGGCCTCTGGGGCCAACGTCCTGACTTTC
CDR3: CASSPRQGASGANVLTF

D: NA
J: TRBJ2-2
length: 14
V: TRBV29-1
size: NA
DNA: TGCAGCGTTGAAGGACAGTTGAACACCGGGGAGCTGTTTTTT
CDR3: CSVEGQLNTGELFF

D: NA
J: TRBJ1-5
length: 15
V: TRBV5-4
size: NA
DNA: TGTGCCAGCAGCTTGGACTTGCAGGAACATCAGCCCCAGCATTTT
CDR3: CASSLDLQEHQPQHF

D: TRBD1
J: TRBJ2-1
length: 15
V: TRBV5-1
size: NA
DNA: TGCGCCAGCAGCCTACAGGGGTTCCCTAACAATGAGCAGTTCTTC
CDR3: CASSLQGFPNNEQFF

D: NA
J: TRBJ1-4
length: 14
V: TRBV7-2
size: NA
DNA: TGTGCCAGCAGCTTAGATCCCGAGGATGAAAAACTGTTTTTT
CDR3: CASSLDPEDEKLFF

D: NA
J: TRBJ1-1
length: 14
V: TRBV7-9
size: few
DNA: TGTGCCAGCAGCTTAATGGGAGTAGGCACTGAAGCTTTCTTT
CDR3: CASSLMGVGTEAFF

D: TRBD1
J: TRBJ2-7
length: 14
V: TRBV27
size: medium-sized
DNA: TGTGCCAGCAGTTTCCGACAGGGGGCCATTGAGCAGTACTTC
CDR3: CASSFRQGAIEQYF

D: TRBD1
J: TRBJ2-3
length: 16
V: TRBV5-1
size: NA
DNA: TGCGCCAGCAGCTTGGCCTGGGACAGGAGCACAGATACGCAGTATTTT
CDR3: CASSLAWDRSTDTQYF

D: TRBD1
J: TRBJ2-3
length: 16
V: TRBV18
size: NA
DNA: TGTGCCAGCTCACTCCCCTGGACAGGGAGCACAGATACGCAGTATTTT
CDR3: CASSLPWTGSTDTQYF

D: NA
J: TRBJ2-2
length: 13
V: TRBV12-5
size: NA
DNA: TGTGCTAGTGGTTTAGATAGTTCCCGGGAGCTGTTTTTT
CDR3: CASGLDSSRELFF

D: TRBD1
J: TRBJ1-4
length: 13
V: TRBV5-8
size: NA
DNA: TGTGCCAGCAAGGACAGGGCTTATGAAAAACTGTTTTTT
CDR3: CASKDRAYEKLFF

D: TRBD2
J: TRBJ2-5
length: 15
V: TRBV27
size: NA
DNA: TGTGCCAGCAAACAGGGACTAGCGGGGGGAGAGACCCAGTACTTC
CDR3: CASKQGLAGGETQYF

D: NA
J: TRBJ1-2
length: 14
V: TRBV14
size: few
DNA: TGTGCCAGCAGCCAATTAAGCCTGAACTATGGCTACACCTTC
CDR3: CASSQLSLNYGYTF

D: TRBD1
J: TRBJ1-1
length: 15
V: TRBV5-1
size: NA
DNA: TGCGCCAGCAGCACCGGGACAGGGGGAGAGACTGAAGCTTTCTTT
CDR3: CASSTGTGGETEAFF

D: NA
J: TRBJ1-2
length: 12
V: TRBV6-1
size: NA
DNA: TGTGCCAGCAGTGAAGCGCGATTTGGCTACACCTTC
CDR3: CASSEARFGYTF

D: NA
J: TRBJ1-3
length: 14
V: TRBV6-5
size: NA
DNA: TGTGCCAGCATGAAATCGGGGTCTGGAAACACCATATATTTT
CDR3: CASMKSGSGNTIYF

D: TRBD2
J: TRBJ2-5
length: 14
V: TRBV5-1
size: NA
DNA: TGCGCCAGCAGCGGCGGGGGGGCCCAAGAGACCCAGTACTTC
CDR3: CASSGGGAQETQYF

D: NA
J: TRBJ2-3
length: 13
V: TRBV7-3
size: NA
DNA: TGTGCCAGCAGCTTAGAGACAGATGATACGCAGTATTTT
CDR3: CASSLETDDTQYF

D: NA
J: TRBJ2-3
length: 13
V: TRBV2
size: NA
DNA: TGTGCCAGCAGGGGGGGAAGTATAGATACGCAGTATTTT
CDR3: CASRGGSIDTQYF

D: NA
J: TRBJ1-4
length: 15
V: TRBV19
size: NA
DNA: TGTGCCAGTAGTATCCAGACTTCTCTGCCGGTAAAACTGTTTTTT
CDR3: CASSIQTSLPVKLFF

D: NA
J: TRBJ1-1
length: 14
V: TRBV5-4
size: NA
DNA: TGTGCCAGCAGCTTAGCGGCCGGGGACACTGAAGCTTTCTTT
CDR3: CASSLAAGDTEAFF

D: NA
J: TRBJ2-1
length: 14
V: TRBV4-1
size: NA
DNA: TGCGCCAGCAGCCAAGAAGGCAGGGACAATGAGCAGTTCTTC
CDR3: CASSQEGRDNEQFF

D: TRBD1
J: TRBJ2-1
length: 15
V: TRBV19
size: NA
DNA: TGTGCCAGTATGGGGGACAGAAGCTCCTACAATGAGCAGTTCTTC
CDR3: CASMGDRSSYNEQFF

D: NA
J: TRBJ1-1
length: 15
V: TRBV5-1
size: NA
DNA: TGCGCCAGCAGCTTGGCTGCCGACAGAAACACTGAAGCTTTCTTT
CDR3: CASSLAADRNTEAFF

D: TRBD1
J: TRBJ1-1
length: 14
V: TRBV5-5
size: NA
DNA: TGTGCCAGCAGCTTGAGACAGGGAAACACTGAAGCTTTCTTT
CDR3: CASSLRQGNTEAFF

D: TRBD2
J: TRBJ2-7
length: 16
V: TRBV2
size: NA
DNA: TGTGCCAGCAGTGAAGTAGTTAGCGGGGGGGCGTACGAGCAGTACTTC
CDR3: CASSEVVSGGAYEQYF

D: TRBD1
J: TRBJ2-1
length: 16
V: TRBV19
size: NA
DNA: TGTGCCAGTAGTATTCAGGGGACAGGGGGAAGAAATGAGCAGTTCTTC
CDR3: CASSIQGTGGRNEQFF

D: TRBD1
J: TRBJ1-2
length: 15
V: TRBV5-4
size: NA
DNA: TGTGCCAGCAGCTTCTTTGACAGGGGGTTACATGGCTACACCTTC
CDR3: CASSFFDRGLHGYTF

D: NA
J: TRBJ1-2
length: 13
V: TRBV7-8
size: NA
DNA: TGTGCCAGCAGCTTAGCGGGGGGGCGAGGCTACACCTTC
CDR3: CASSLAGGRGYTF

D: TRBD1
J: TRBJ1-2
length: 13
V: TRBV7-9
size: NA
DNA: TGTGCCAGCAGCTTAGCGGGACAGAGGATATACACCTTC
CDR3: CASSLAGQRIYTF

D: TRBD1
J: TRBJ2-7
length: 13
V: TRBV7-2
size: NA
DNA: TGTGCCAGCAGCCGGGACAGGCCAGGCGAGCAGTACTTC
CDR3: CASSRDRPGEQYF

D: TRBD1
J: TRBJ2-5
length: 14
V: TRBV6-5
size: NA
DNA: TGTGCCAGCAGTTCGACAGGGAGCCAAGAGACCCAGTACTTC
CDR3: CASSSTGSQETQYF